This entry features one TCR beta chain sequence. The antigen is unknown. TCRdb re-called the reads with MiXCR, one entry per CDR3 protein. The data show about 480,000 distinct CDR3 sequences, 25% to 35% seen once. The sample originates from a study of T cell repertoires in cytomegalovirus infection. At the level of the study: CMV infection plus the matching HLA type was flagged by public TCR beta signatures.

The CDR3 covers 14 residues. V was cut by 5 bases and J by 5 bases, with 15 bases left in between. CDR1 is SGHAT, CDR2 FQNNGV, per germline. General study findings and limits: Using cumulative public TCR beta family frequency, the authors identified those who carried CMV together with the relevant HLA.

This clonotype was obtained from a human donor in good health (CMV status not recorded). Some clones in this sample may be carry-over from other donors' samples. V is TRBV11-2 and J is TRBJ2-5, with a possible D match to TRBD1 (5 bases). The source was cultured PBMCs, collected from culture after CMV antigen stimulation. CDR3 nucleotide sequence: TGTGCCAGCAGCCCTTCTGGGGCTATGGAGACCCAGTACTTC. Its translation is CASSPSGAMETQYF.